This TCR beta chain was documented in a study of shared clonotypes between healthy human individuals. TCRdb's table, derived via immunoSEQ multiplex PCR, lists solely in-frame clones and lacks some. The data show about 460,000 clones, around 77% seen once. Looked up from germline, CDR1 is MRHNA and CDR2 is SNTAGT. Trimming took off 6 bases at V and 3 bases at J, with 14 bases between the two ends. The CDR3 is made up of 15 amino acids. The chain is built from TRBV6-4 and TRBJ2-2; D uncertain. This receptor was obtained from a woman between 40 and 55 years old in good health. Some clones in this sample may be carry-over from other donors' samples. The sequenced material came from PBMCs. The CDR3 reads CASSPVGLDTGELFF. The CDR3 coding sequence is TGTGCCAGCAGCCCGGTTGGTTTGGACACCGGGGAGCTGTTTTTT.